What follows are 12 T cell receptor beta chains derived from one specimen sequenced in a study of technical replicates of blood from a few donors. Assay used: immunoSEQ multiplex PCR; TCRdb lists only in-frame clones, some missing. The table shows tens of thousands of clones, with about nine tenths occurring only once. Source material: T cells isolated from PBMCs. Receptors were obtained from a human donor in good health.

The chain employs TRBV5-1 and TRBJ1-3; D is unclear. The CDR3 sequence is 17 residues long. Germline loops: CDR1 SGHRS, CDR2 YFSETQ. V shed 0 bases and J shed 0 bases, with 13 bases lying between them. The CDR3 DNA follows: TGCGCCAGCAGCTTGGCCCCGACCGGGAACTCTGGAAACACCATATATTTT. Protein sequence: CASSLAPTGNSGNTIYF.

The rearrangement joins TRBV5-4 to TRBJ2-7; 10 bases are a match to TRBD1. The CDR3 extends over 14 amino acids. The trim removed 4 bases at V and 7 bases at J, leaving 8 bases unmatched. CDR1 is SGHNT and CDR2 is YYREEE in the germline V gene (reference sequence). DNA of the CDR3: TGTGCCAGCAGCCCCGGGACAGGGGTCGGGGAGCAGTACTTC. It specifies CASSPGTGVGEQYF. The full variable domain, in which reference TRBV5-4 and TRBJ2-7 provide the parts outside the CDR3, is ETGVTQSPTHLIKTRGQQVTLRCSSQSGHNTVSWYQQALGQGPQFIFQYYREEENGRGNFPPRFSGLQFPNYSSELNVNALELDDSALYLCASSPGTGVGEQYFGPGTRLTVT.

This CDR3 reads CAISDQWEQYF. The CDR3 coding sequence is TGTGCCATCAGTGACCAGTGGGAGCAGTACTTC. The chain combines TRBV10-3 with TRBJ2-7; D remains unclear. The CDR3 extends over 11 amino acids. Trimming removed 3 bases at V and 7 bases at J, with 7 bases between. Germline-derived CDR1 and CDR2 are ENHRY and SYGVKD.

The chain uses TRBV7-9 and TRBJ2-1, with TRBD2 matching 7 bases. V lost 3 bases, J lost 11 bases, and 4 bases stayed unmatched. The CDR3 is 12 residues long. Germline CDR1 is SEHNR and CDR2 is FQNEAQ (reference sequence). CDR3 sequence: CASSFERDKQFF. For the CDR3, the DNA is TGTGCCAGCAGCTTTGAGCGGGATAAGCAGTTCTTC.

The rearrangement joins TRBV7-8 to TRBJ1-5; 9 positions match TRBD1. CDR1 is SGHVS, CDR2 FQNEAQ, per germline. The V gene end was trimmed by 1 base and the J gene end by 5 bases; junction bases not matched to a gene: 21. The CDR3 has 21 amino acids. DNA for the CDR3: TGTGCCAGCAGCTTAGGCGGTATTGGGGACAGGGTTTTGATGGGGTATCAGCCCCAGCATTTT. Its protein product is CASSLGGIGDRVLMGYQPQHF.

The sample holds a few counts of this clone. V is TRBV6-1 and J is TRBJ2-1, with D perhaps matching TRBD2 (5 bases). The V end was cut by 6 bases, the J end by 4 bases, with 7 bases between. The CDR3 runs to 12 residues. The germline V gene has CDR1 MNHNS and CDR2 SASEGT. As DNA, the CDR3 is TGTGCCAGCAGGACTACGTACAATGAGCAGTTCTTC. The encoded protein is CASRTTYNEQFF.

This clone was seen more than once but under ten times. V usage is TRBV4-1 and J usage is TRBJ1-1; D not certain. CDR3 length equals 13 residues. V shed 2 bases and J shed 4 bases, with 8 bases lying between them. CDR1 and CDR2 from the germline V gene are MGHRA and YSYEKL. The CDR3 coding sequence is TGCGCCAGCAGCCAAAGCACGGGCACTGAAGCTTTCTTT. It codes for CASSQSTGTEAFF.

This chain connects TRBV27 to TRBJ2-7, with 7 nucleotides matching TRBD1. Germline CDR1 and CDR2: MNHEY and SMNVEV (reference sequence). CDR3 size: 14 residues. V was clipped by 4 bases and J by 3 bases; unmatched bases: 6. Here the CDR3 reads CASSYSTGYYEQYF. The CDR3 coding sequence is TGTGCCAGCAGTTACTCGACAGGGTACTACGAGCAGTACTTC.

The rearrangement uses TRBV28 and TRBJ2-7; 9 positions agree with TRBD1. The CDR3 covers 16 residues. Germline CDR1 MDHEN, CDR2 SYDVKM. The junction had 13 bases not matched to a gene; V was cut back by 5 bases and J by 5 bases. CDR3 sequence reads: CASSTGGAGSAHEQYF. DNA for the CDR3: TGTGCCAGCAGTACAGGGGGCGCGGGCTCGGCCCACGAGCAGTACTTC.

The rearrangement uses TRBV29-1 and TRBJ2-5, with 8 bases fitting TRBD1. CDR3 length: 12 residues. Unmatched junction bases numbered 0, after V lost 2 bases and J lost 4 bases. Germline V lookup: CDR1 SQVTM, CDR2 ANQGSEA. The CDR3 DNA sequence: TGCAGCGTTGAAACAGGGGGAGAGACCCAGTACTTC. Its translation: CSVETGGETQYF.

The CDR3 is CASSPSPTGAANTEAFF. CDR3 in DNA: TGTGCCAGCTCACCATCCCCGACAGGGGCGGCAAACACTGAAGCTTTCTTT. The chain couples TRBV18 to TRBJ1-1, with 8 positions matching TRBD1. Trimming took 2 bases from V and 2 from J; bases not matched to a gene: 10. The CDR3 length is 17 residues. The germline gives CDR1 KGHSH, CDR2 LQKENI.

The V and J genes are TRBV28 and TRBJ2-5; TRBD1 aligns across 8 bases. Unmatched junction bases numbered 7, after V lost 2 bases and J lost 5 bases. The CDR3 has 15 amino acids. Germline loops: CDR1 MDHEN, CDR2 SYDVKM. Here the CDR3 DNA reads TGTGCCAGCAGTTTAAGGACAGGGTTGTCGGAGACCCAGTACTTC. Amino acids: CASSLRTGLSETQYF.